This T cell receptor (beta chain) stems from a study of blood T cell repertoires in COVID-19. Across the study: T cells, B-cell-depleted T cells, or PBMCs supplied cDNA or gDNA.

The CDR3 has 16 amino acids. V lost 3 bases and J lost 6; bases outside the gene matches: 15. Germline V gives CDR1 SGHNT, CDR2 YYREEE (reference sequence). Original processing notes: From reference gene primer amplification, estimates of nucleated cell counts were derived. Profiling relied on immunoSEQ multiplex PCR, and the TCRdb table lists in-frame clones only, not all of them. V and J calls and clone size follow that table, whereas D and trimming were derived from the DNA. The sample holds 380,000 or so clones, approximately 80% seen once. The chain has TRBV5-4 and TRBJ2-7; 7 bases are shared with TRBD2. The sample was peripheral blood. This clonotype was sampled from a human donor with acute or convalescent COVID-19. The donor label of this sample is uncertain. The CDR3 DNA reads TGTGCCAGCAGCTCAGGCGGGAGAACAGTAATCCGCGAGCAGTACTTC. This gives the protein CASSSGGRTVIREQYF.